The entry that follows covers one T cell receptor (beta chain) sequence. CDR3 length: 14 amino acids. CDR1 and CDR2 from the germline V gene are SQVTM and ANQGSEA. V lost 7 bases and J 4 bases, leaving 17 bases between the germline ends. This sample was taken from a study of OX40 agonist ivuxolimab in advanced cancers. Sequencing used immunoSEQ multiplex PCR; TCRdb keeps in-frame clones, though not all of them. The sample includes about 62,000 clones, around 84% of them seen just once. This specimen consisted of CD4+ or CD8+ T cells sorted from blood, obtained in a trial of the OX40 agonist ivuxolimab. The V gene is TRBV29-1, the J gene TRBJ2-1; the D is unclear. The receptor was isolated from an adult with an advanced solid tumor such as melanoma, head and neck, liver or kidney cancer. This CDR3 reads CSGDVTGLYNEQFF. CDR3 DNA: TGCAGCGGGGATGTTACCGGCCTATACAATGAGCAGTTCTTC.